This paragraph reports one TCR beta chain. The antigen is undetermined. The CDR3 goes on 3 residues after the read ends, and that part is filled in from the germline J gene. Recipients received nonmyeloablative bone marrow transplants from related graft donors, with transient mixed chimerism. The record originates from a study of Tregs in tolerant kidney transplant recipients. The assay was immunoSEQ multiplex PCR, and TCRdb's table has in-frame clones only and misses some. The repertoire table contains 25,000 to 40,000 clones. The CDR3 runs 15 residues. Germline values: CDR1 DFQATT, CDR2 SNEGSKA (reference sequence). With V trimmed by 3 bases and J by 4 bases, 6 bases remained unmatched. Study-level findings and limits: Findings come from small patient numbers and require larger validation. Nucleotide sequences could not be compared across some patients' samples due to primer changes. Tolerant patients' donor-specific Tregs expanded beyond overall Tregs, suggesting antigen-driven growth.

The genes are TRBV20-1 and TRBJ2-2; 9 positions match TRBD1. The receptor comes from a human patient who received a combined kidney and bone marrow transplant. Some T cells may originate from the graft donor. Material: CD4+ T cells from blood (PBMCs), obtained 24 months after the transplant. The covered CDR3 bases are TGCAGTGCTAGGGCACAGGGGGCAGTCACCGGGGAG. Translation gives CSARAQGAVTGE. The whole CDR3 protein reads CSARAQGAVTGELFF.